The 20 T cell receptor beta chains below come from one sample, sequenced in a study of spatial heterogeneity in lung cancer. TCRdb re-analysed the 5' RACE reads in MiXCR, keeping a single row per CDR3 protein. The table records 8,500 to 10,000 distinct CDR3 sequences, about 8.8% of them present only once. General study points: Tumor mutation count correlated with how many alpha and beta TCRs expanded intratumorally.

Sample time point: sample taken at primary tumor resection. No antigens are known for them. The sequences come from lung tumor tissue, collected at surgery. These TCRs come from a male donor with early-stage non-small cell lung cancer.

This clonotype appeared a single time. CDR3 amino acids: CSARDFLQGVQETQYF. The DNA for the CDR3 is TGCAGTGCTAGAGATTTTCTCCAGGGGGTCCAAGAGACCCAGTACTTC. The chain has TRBV20-1 and TRBJ2-5, with 7 positions matching TRBD1. Trimming removed 0 bases from V and 1 base from J; junction bases left unmatched: 8. This CDR3 is 16 amino acids long. Germline CDR1 DFQATT, CDR2 SNEGSKA (reference sequence).

This clonotype was found many times. The chain has TRBV19 and TRBJ2-7; D possibly corresponds to TRBD1 (5 bases). The ends were cut back, 9 bases at V and 2 bases at J, with 20 bases in the middle. Germline V gene lookup returns CDR1 LNHDA and CDR2 SQIVND (reference sequence). This CDR3 contains 15 residues. As DNA, the CDR3 is TGTGCCAGGAGCTCTCCAGGGTTACGGACCTACGAGCAGTACTTC. Its protein product is CARSSPGLRTYEQYF.

This clonotype was seen ten or more times. This chain links TRBV6-5 with TRBJ1-2, with no clear D. The CDR3 runs to 13 residues. The V and J ends lost 2 bases and 3 bases respectively, with 7 bases between them. Germline V gene lookup returns CDR1 MNHEY and CDR2 SVGAGI. The CDR3 DNA follows: TGTGCCAGCAGTTACAGGGAATACTATGGCTACACCTTC. Translating gives CASSYREYYGYTF.

The sample holds many counts of this clonotype. The chain recombines TRBV5-4 with TRBJ2-1; TRBD2 matches at 9 bases. The CDR3 runs 14 residues. Germline V CDR1 and CDR2: SGHNT, YYREEE (reference sequence). After removal of 4 bases from V and 5 bases from J, the junction contained 4 bases not matched to a gene. The CDR3 coding sequence is TGTGCCAGCAGCGCTCGACTAGCGGACAATGAGCAGTTCTTC. Translating gives CASSARLADNEQFF.

A few counts support this clonotype. The CDR3 sequence is CASSARGSGELFF. The CDR3 coding sequence is TGTGCCAGCAGCGCCAGGGGCTCCGGGGAGCTGTTTTTT. This chain joins TRBV5-5 and TRBJ2-2, with D possibly matching TRBD1 (6 bases). The CDR3 runs 13 residues. Germline lookup yields CDR1 SGHKS and CDR2 YYEKEE (reference sequence). With 4 bases removed from V and 6 bases from J, the gap between germline ends came to 10 bases.

This clonotype was observed many times. V usage is TRBV6-5 and J usage is TRBJ1-2; no reliable D call. In germline, CDR1 is MNHEY, CDR2 SVGAGI. V dropped 7 bases and J dropped 2 bases, with 11 bases sitting between them. This CDR3 is built from 13 residues. CDR3 residues: CASTPGRNYGYTF. Here the CDR3 DNA reads TGTGCCAGCACACCTGGACGGAACTATGGCTACACCTTC.

The chain has TRBV9 and TRBJ2-2; TRBD1 matches 7 bases. V lost 3 bases to trimming and J lost 7 bases; unmatched junction nucleotides: 9. This CDR3 spans 15 amino acids. Germline values: CDR1 SGDLS, CDR2 YYNGEE. CDR3 protein: CASSEQGISVGELFF. CDR3 nucleotides: TGTGCCAGCAGCGAACAGGGGATTAGTGTCGGGGAGCTGTTTTTT.

This clonotype was detected many times. The CDR3 nucleotides are TGCAGCGCTGAGCCAGAAAACTATGGCTACACCTTC. Its translation is CSAEPENYGYTF. The rearrangement uses TRBV29-1 and TRBJ1-2, with D unresolved. Germline CDR1 SQVTM, CDR2 ANQGSEA. V lost 7 bases, J lost 2 bases, and 11 bases lay in between. The CDR3 is 12 amino acids.

The chain has TRBV19 and TRBJ2-1; D is unclear. The CDR3 length is 15 residues. The germline gives CDR1 LNHDA, CDR2 SQIVND (reference sequence). Deletions cut 1 base from V and 2 bases from J, with 9 bases between. CDR3 protein: CASSIGGAAYNEQFF. The CDR3 bases are TGTGCCAGTAGTATAGGCGGAGCCGCCTACAATGAGCAGTTCTTC.

Within the sample, this clonotype is medium-sized. The J gene is TRBJ2-6, the V gene TRBV4-2, with a weak D call TRBD1 (5 bases). V lost 4 bases and J 3 bases, leaving 16 bases between the germline ends. The CDR3 has 17 amino acids. CDR1 LGHNA and CDR2 YNFKEQ come from the germline V gene. CDR3 residues: CASSREPRVGGANVLTF. In DNA, the CDR3 is TGTGCCAGCAGCCGGGAACCCAGGGTGGGTGGGGCCAACGTCCTGACTTTC.

In this sample, this clonotype turned up many times. CDR3 region: CASSESGGGQPQHF. Written as DNA, the CDR3 is TGTGCCAGCAGTGAATCAGGGGGCGGGCAGCCCCAGCATTTT. This chain uses TRBV6-1 with TRBJ1-5; 8 bases align to TRBD1. There are 14 residues in the CDR3. V shed 2 bases, J shed 7 bases, and the junction held 4 bases outside the gene matches. CDR1 is MNHNS, CDR2 SASEGT, per germline.

Ten or more counts support this clonotype. The chain has TRBV19 and TRBJ1-2; 9 positions agree with TRBD1. Per the germline V gene, CDR1 is LNHDA and CDR2 is SQIVND (reference sequence). There are 16 residues in the CDR3. J was trimmed by 6 bases and V by 7 bases; bases with no gene match: 15. The CDR3 coding sequence is TGTGCCAGTACCCTCCGGGACAGGGTCCATCCCAATGGCTACACCTTC. It codes for CASTLRDRVHPNGYTF.

This clonotype has at least ten counts. This rearrangement joins TRBV10-3 to TRBJ1-3; D not certain. The CDR3 consists of 15 residues. Germline CDR1 is ENHRY and CDR2 is SYGVKD. Trimming pared 11 bases from V and 0 bases from J, leaving 17 bases between. The DNA for the CDR3 is TGTGCCCCCCCCGTCTTCAATTTCTCTGGAAACACCATATATTTT. This sequence encodes CAPPVFNFSGNTIYF.

This clonotype came up a few times. The chain couples TRBV20-1 to TRBJ2-1; no clear D gene. This CDR3 is built from 15 residues. CDR1 is DFQATT, CDR2 SNEGSKA, per germline (reference sequence). The V end lost 3 bases, the J end lost 0 bases, and 12 bases lay between the germline ends. The CDR3 DNA sequence: TGCAGTGCTAGCCGGCGCGGAAGCTCCTACAATGAGCAGTTCTTC. It is translated as CSASRRGSSYNEQFF.

This clonotype was seen ten or more times. The V call is TRBV25-1, the J call TRBJ1-5; D possibly corresponds to TRBD1 (5 bases). Germline CDR1 and CDR2: MGHDK and SYGVNS. V was pared by 2 bases and J by 0 bases, with 11 bases between. CDR3 length equals 16 residues. This CDR3 is CASSEPGLSSNQPQHF. The CDR3 DNA reads as TGTGCCAGCAGTGAACCGGGACTGTCTAGCAATCAGCCCCAGCATTTT.

This clonotype was counted ten times or more. This chain joins TRBV25-1 and TRBJ1-3, with TRBD1 matching over 10 bases. Trimming at V came to 5 bases and at J to 0 bases, leaving 1 base not matched to a gene. Germline loops: CDR1 MGHDK, CDR2 SYGVNS. The CDR3 sequence is 15 residues long. CDR3 in amino acids: CASSRTGGSGNTIYF. DNA of the CDR3: TGTGCCAGCAGTCGGACAGGGGGCTCTGGAAACACCATATATTTT.

This clonotype occurred a few times. V is TRBV7-2 and J is TRBJ2-2, with D perhaps being TRBD1 or TRBD2 (5 bases each). Between the trimmed V and J ends, which lost 6 bases and 3 bases, there was a span of 14 bases. From germline, CDR1 is SGHTA and CDR2 FQGNSA. There are 15 residues in the CDR3. The DNA of the CDR3 is TGTGCCAGCAGTCCCCGGGACCGATACACCGGGGAGCTGTTTTTT. This translates into CASSPRDRYTGELFF.

This clonotype was seen at least ten times. The genes are TRBV4-2 and TRBJ2-7; 10 bases are a match to TRBD1. J was trimmed by 7 bases and V by 0 bases; bases with no gene match: 12. Per the germline V gene, CDR1 is LGHNA and CDR2 is YNFKEQ. This CDR3 spans 17 amino acids. The CDR3 nucleotides read TGTGCCAGCAGCCAAGAAGGGACAGGGGTCCTTAGGGGAGAGCAGTACTTC. Translated: CASSQEGTGVLRGEQYF.

This clonotype was counted at least ten times. The chain has TRBV6-2 or TRBV6-3 and TRBJ2-7; possibly TRBD2 for D (6 bases). V was clipped by 5 bases and J by 4 bases, with 15 bases between them. Germline values: CDR1 MNHEY, CDR2 SVGEGT. This CDR3 comprises 14 residues. DNA of the CDR3: TGTGCCAGCAGTCTCGCGGGACTCCGATACGAGCAGTACTTC. Protein: CASSLAGLRYEQYF.

This clonotype was counted many times. V and J are TRBV12-3 or TRBV12-4 and TRBJ2-2; D not resolved. CDR3 length equals 15 residues. The ends were cut back, 5 bases at V and 5 bases at J, with 15 bases in the middle. The CDR3 here is CASSRFPQGTGELFF. The DNA of the CDR3 is TGTGCCAGCAGTCGTTTCCCCCAAGGGACCGGGGAGCTGTTTTTT.